This entry lists 9 T cell receptor beta chains sequenced from one sample in a study of T cell clonotyping in hematopoietic cell transplantation. Data came from immunoSEQ multiplex PCR; TCRdb stores just in-frame clones and leaves some out. In the table there are some 7,000 clones, approximately 86% of which are singletons. Noted time point: recipient sample about 28 days before transplant, after cytoreduction. This specimen consisted of peripheral blood mononuclear cells, obtained before stem cell transplant. The receptors originated from a young man with acute myeloid leukemia. Some clones in this sample may be carry-over from other donors' samples.

The chain recombines TRBV6-6 with TRBJ1-5; 7 bases fit TRBD1. Germline V gene sequence: CDR1 MNHNY, CDR2 SVGAGI (reference sequence). This CDR3 comprises 13 residues. The trim removed 7 bases at V and 3 bases at J, leaving 3 bases unmatched. CDR3 coding DNA: TGTGCCAGCATGGGACAGCCCAATCAGCCCCAGCATTTT. Translating gives CASMGQPNQPQHF.

The rearrangement joins TRBV10-3 to TRBJ1-4, with D uncertain. CDR1 ENHRY and CDR2 SYGVKD come from the germline V gene. The CDR3 is 16 residues long. V lost 3 bases, J lost 0 bases, and 11 bases lay in between. CDR3 DNA: TGTGCCATCAGTGAAACGCAGCGAGCAACTAATGAAAAACTGTTTTTT. Its translation: CAISETQRATNEKLFF.

This chain connects TRBV11-2 to TRBJ2-3; 9 nucleotides align to TRBD2. The CDR3 sequence is 17 residues long. The ends lost 5 bases at V and 3 bases at J; junction bases unmatched: 12. Germline V gene sequence: CDR1 SGHAT, CDR2 FQNNGV. The CDR3 DNA reads TGTGCCAGCAGCCGGATCGGCGGGGGGGCGTTTACAGATACGCAGTATTTT. Amino acids: CASSRIGGGAFTDTQYF.

The chain has TRBV30 and TRBJ2-5; D remains ambiguous. Trimming shortened V by 0 bases and J by 3 bases, and 8 bases separated the two germline ends. The CDR3 covers 13 residues. CDR1 is GTSNPN, CDR2 SVGIG, per germline (reference sequence). The CDR3 bases are TGTGCCTGGAGTGTAGGAGCAAAAGAGACCCAGTACTTC. This gives the protein CAWSVGAKETQYF.

This chain joins TRBV4-3 and TRBJ1-1; D is unclear. V was pared by 4 bases and J by 4 bases, with 10 bases between. The V gene's germline CDR1 is LGHNA and CDR2 YSLEER. The length of the CDR3 is 13 residues. CDR3 in amino acids: CASSRDSFTEAFF. CDR3 bases: TGCGCCAGCAGCCGAGATTCTTTCACTGAAGCTTTCTTT.

The chain uses TRBV2 and TRBJ2-1; the D gene is possibly TRBD2 (6 bases). The CDR3 is made up of 17 amino acids. The germline V gene encodes CDR1 SNHLY and CDR2 FYNNEI. V was trimmed by 7 bases and J by 1 base, leaving 20 bases between them. This CDR3 is CASKAPWRVESYNEQFF. CDR3 DNA: TGTGCCAGCAAGGCCCCCTGGAGGGTCGAGTCCTACAATGAGCAGTTCTTC.

This sequence joins TRBV30 and TRBJ1-5, with D perhaps matching TRBD1 (5 bases). This CDR3 contains 13 residues. CDR1 is GTSNPN, CDR2 SVGIG, per germline (reference sequence). The V and J ends lost 2 bases and 8 bases respectively, with 13 bases between them. CDR3 amino acids: CAWSFGGAEPQHF. The CDR3 nucleotides are TGTGCCTGGAGTTTTGGGGGAGCAGAGCCCCAGCATTTT.

The V and J genes are TRBV11-2 and TRBJ2-3; D is possibly TRBD2 (7 bases). V lost 5 bases, J lost 0 bases, and 12 bases lay in between. The CDR3 is 15 amino acids. Germline CDR1 SGHAT, CDR2 FQNNGV. This CDR3 reads CASSPTGGSTDTQYF. The CDR3 bases are TGTGCCAGCAGCCCGACGGGGGGCAGCACAGATACGCAGTATTTT.

The gene calls are TRBV7-6 and TRBJ2-5; the D is unclear. Germline V gene sequence: CDR1 SGHVS, CDR2 FNYEAQ. Trimming stripped 5 bases from V and 2 bases from J, with 9 bases between. The CDR3 length is 13 residues. CDR3 nucleotides: TGTGCCAGCAGCCGAGGACGGCAAGAGACCCAGTACTTC. It yields the protein CASSRGRQETQYF.